These 21 T cell receptor beta chains share one sample of origin, sequenced in a study of blood T cell repertoires in COVID-19 (dated by TCRdb to the early 2020s). The library was obtained by the immunoSEQ multiplex PCR assay. Sourced from immuneACCESS, this table was stored by TCRdb with only in-frame sequences that have V and J called. A share of the clones is absent; for the studies checked, an unresolved V gene accounts for under half, and the remainder has no known explanation. The sample yields 60,000 to 75,000 clones; roughly two thirds were counted once. The leading ten clones occupy around half of the sample. Sequenced: PBMCs or T cells enriched from blood (not recorded which). All receptors come from a woman aged 55 to 70 who had been exposed to COVID-19.

The V gene is TRBV12-3 or TRBV12-4, the J gene TRBJ2-1; TRBD2 matches at 8 bases. The CDR3 is 12 residues long. After removal of 6 bases from V and 5 bases from J, the junction contained 0 bases not matched to a gene. The CDR3 DNA follows: TGTGCCAGCAGGACTAGCGACAATGAGCAGTTCTTC. Residues: CASRTSDNEQFF.

The chain couples TRBV6-5 to TRBJ1-1, with D maybe TRBD1 (5 bases). The CDR3 runs 11 residues. Germline V gene sequence: CDR1 MNHEY, CDR2 SVGAGI. V was clipped by 9 bases and J by 11 bases, with 16 bases between them. The CDR3 sequence is CASTGGSIAFF. Here the CDR3 DNA reads TGTGCCAGTACTGGGGGGAGTATTGCTTTCTTT.

This chain uses TRBV7-2 with TRBJ2-1; 9 bases map to TRBD1. Germline-derived CDR1 and CDR2 are SGHTA and FQGNSA. This CDR3 is built from 15 residues. V dropped 6 bases and J dropped 8; count of bases not matched to a gene: 11. CDR3 sequence reads: CASRRTGTGIHEQFF. In nucleotides, the CDR3 is TGTGCCAGCAGACGAACCGGGACAGGGATCCATGAGCAGTTCTTC.

This chain connects TRBV5-1 to TRBJ2-1, with 7 bases matching TRBD1. Trimming took 3 bases from V and 10 from J; bases not matched to a gene: 13. CDR1 SGHRS and CDR2 YFSETQ come from the germline V gene. This CDR3 has 15 amino acids. CDR3 residues: CASSYTGTDPSEQFF. CDR3 DNA: TGCGCCAGCAGCTACACCGGGACAGATCCCTCCGAGCAGTTCTTC. The entire variable domain, with the rest obtained from reference TRBV5-1 and TRBJ2-1, is as follows: KAGVTQTPRYLIKTRGQQVTLSCSPISGHRSVSWYQQTPGQGLQFLFEYFSETQRNKGNFPGRFSGRQFSNSRSEMNVSTLELGDSALYLCASSYTGTDPSEQFFGPGTRLTVL.

V usage is TRBV3-1 (or the pseudogene TRBV3-2) and J usage is TRBJ1-4; tentatively, D is TRBD1 (5 bases). Trimming removed 2 bases from V and 7 bases from J, with 14 bases in between. Germline V gene sequence: CDR1 LGHDT, CDR2 YNNKEL (reference sequence). The CDR3 runs 15 residues. The CDR3 is CASSQSHRSSEKLFF. CDR3 DNA sequence: TGTGCCAGCAGCCAAAGCCACAGGAGTAGTGAAAAACTGTTTTTT.

This rearrangement joins TRBV29-1 to TRBJ2-1; D not certain. This CDR3 contains 14 residues. The germline CDR1 and CDR2 sequences are SQVTM and ANQGSEA. V shed 0 bases and J shed 0 bases, with 6 bases lying between them. For the CDR3, the DNA is TGCAGCGTTGAAGAACGGAGCTCCTACAATGAGCAGTTCTTC. Translating it yields CSVEERSSYNEQFF.

V usage is TRBV20-1 and J usage is TRBJ1-5; D possibly corresponds to TRBD1 (5 bases). V lost 3 bases and J 4 bases, leaving 13 bases between the germline ends. The CDR3 length is 14 residues. Germline CDR1 is DFQATT and CDR2 is SNEGSKA (reference sequence). This CDR3 is CSASQRGRNQPQHF. DNA for the CDR3: TGCAGTGCTAGTCAGCGGGGACGGAATCAGCCCCAGCATTTT.

This clone was observed a single time. The chain combines TRBV28 with TRBJ2-3; a weak D match, TRBD1 (5 bases). V was clipped by 7 bases and J by 9 bases, with 11 bases between them. Germline V gives CDR1 MDHEN, CDR2 SYDVKM. The CDR3 loop spans 11 amino acids. The CDR3 loop reads CASKMDKTQYF. The CDR3 nucleotides are TGTGCCAGCAAAATGGACAAAACGCAGTATTTT.

V usage is TRBV4-1 and J usage is TRBJ2-7, with TRBD1 identical over 9 bases. This CDR3 is built from 22 residues. Per the germline V gene, CDR1 is MGHRA and CDR2 is YSYEKL. V lost 3 bases and J lost 4; bases outside the gene matches: 28. Here the CDR3 DNA reads TGCGCCAGCAGCCACCCCCCATTCCCCGGGACAGGGATGTCCTTTGGGTTATACGAGCAGTACTTC. Translating gives CASSHPPFPGTGMSFGLYEQYF.

The rearrangement links TRBV11-2 to TRBJ2-3; D is ambiguous. The germline gives CDR1 SGHAT, CDR2 FQNNGV. Trimming stripped 3 bases from V and 0 bases from J, with 7 bases between. The CDR3 sequence is 14 residues long. The CDR3 is CASSFYSSTDTQYF. CDR3 DNA: TGTGCCAGCAGCTTTTACTCGAGCACAGATACGCAGTATTTT.

V usage is TRBV5-1 and J usage is TRBJ2-3, with a possible D match to TRBD1 (7 bases). V lost 4 bases to trimming and J lost 2 bases, with 17 bases between them. This CDR3 comprises 16 residues. CDR1 SGHRS and CDR2 YFSETQ come from the germline V gene. The CDR3 sequence: CASSPGDSRITDTQYF. The CDR3, as DNA: TGCGCCAGCAGCCCGGGGGACAGTAGGATCACAGATACGCAGTATTTT.

The chain has TRBV30 and TRBJ2-5; 9 bases fit TRBD1. Per germline, CDR1 GTSNPN and CDR2 SVGIG (reference sequence). This CDR3 comprises 15 residues. The V gene end was trimmed by 4 bases and the J gene end by 4 bases; junction bases not matched to a gene: 10. The chain's CDR3 is CAWNLAGTGRETQYF. The CDR3 region has the DNA TGTGCCTGGAACCTGGCCGGGACAGGGAGAGAGACCCAGTACTTC.

V usage is TRBV5-1 and J usage is TRBJ2-5; TRBD1 matches at 9 bases. Germline CDR1 and CDR2: SGHRS and YFSETQ. CDR3 length equals 15 residues. Trimming at V came to 0 bases and at J to 5 bases, leaving 5 bases not matched to a gene. The CDR3 spells CASSLDTGGKETQYF. CDR3 sequence (DNA): TGCGCCAGCAGCTTGGATACAGGGGGCAAGGAGACCCAGTACTTC. The variable domain in full, with the rest retrieved from reference TRBV5-1 and TRBJ2-5, is KAGVTQTPRYLIKTRGQQVTLSCSPISGHRSVSWYQQTPGQGLQFLFEYFSETQRNKGNFPGRFSGRQFSNSRSEMNVSTLELGDSALYLCASSLDTGGKETQYFGPGTRLLVL.

V and J are TRBV5-1 and TRBJ1-1; TRBD1 might be the D (5 bases). V lost 0 bases to trimming and J lost 1 base, with 16 bases between them. CDR1 is SGHRS, CDR2 YFSETQ, per germline. CDR3 length: 17 amino acids. The CDR3 nucleotides read TGCGCCAGCAGCTTGGTGACTTCGCCCCAGGGGAACACTGAAGCTTTCTTT. Translating gives CASSLVTSPQGNTEAFF. Looking up the rest from reference TRBV5-1 and TRBJ1-1 gives the full variable domain: KAGVTQTPRYLIKTRGQQVTLSCSPISGHRSVSWYQQTPGQGLQFLFEYFSETQRNKGNFPGRFSGRQFSNSRSEMNVSTLELGDSALYLCASSLVTSPQGNTEAFFGQGTRLTVV.

This clone was counted between two and nine times. The genes are TRBV4-3 and TRBJ1-1, with TRBD1 identical over 7 bases. This CDR3 is 13 amino acids long. Germline values: CDR1 LGHNA, CDR2 YSLEER. The J segment lost 10 bases and the V segment lost 1 base, leaving 6 bases of the junction unmatched. This CDR3 is CASSQVGTGAAFF. The CDR3 bases are TGCGCCAGCAGCCAAGTGGGAACAGGGGCAGCTTTCTTT.

The chain couples TRBV9 to TRBJ2-5, with D maybe TRBD2 (7 bases). Per germline, CDR1 SGDLS and CDR2 YYNGEE. The ends were cut back, 5 bases at V and 1 base at J, with 12 bases in the middle. The CDR3 runs to 14 residues. CDR3 sequence (DNA): TGTGCCAGCAGTTCGGGGGGCCCCCAAGAGACCCAGTACTTC. It is translated as CASSSGGPQETQYF.

This chain joins TRBV28 and TRBJ2-3; 12 bases agree with TRBD2. The junction had 7 bases not matched to a gene; V was cut back by 3 bases and J by 6 bases. This CDR3 spans 16 amino acids. Germline V gene sequence: CDR1 MDHEN, CDR2 SYDVKM. The CDR3 region has the DNA TGTGCCAGCAGTTTCCAGACTAGCGGGAGTAAGGATACGCAGTATTTT. Translation: CASSFQTSGSKDTQYF.

At least ten counts were recorded for this clone. V and J are TRBV27 and TRBJ1-6; possible D gene TRBD1, 5 bases. The CDR3 is 14 amino acids. The V gene's germline CDR1 is MNHEY and CDR2 SMNVEV (reference sequence). Trimming stripped 5 bases from V and 6 bases from J, with 11 bases between. CDR3 protein: CASSPTEINSPLHF. CDR3 sequence (DNA): TGTGCCAGCAGTCCGACAGAAATTAATTCACCCCTCCACTTT.

V usage is TRBV20-1 and J usage is TRBJ2-1, with 7 bases fitting TRBD2. The ends lost 5 bases at V and 14 bases at J; junction bases unmatched: 9. Germline-derived CDR1 and CDR2 are DFQATT and SNEGSKA (reference sequence). The CDR3 contains 11 residues. This CDR3 reads CSASSGTIEFF. Here the CDR3 DNA reads TGCAGTGCTTCTTCCGGGACTATAGAGTTCTTC.

This clone appeared a single time. The genes are TRBV7-2 and TRBJ2-7, with a tentative D call TRBD2 (5 bases). The CDR3 loop spans 14 amino acids. Trimming left V 1 base short and J 1 base short, with 8 bases between. The germline V gene has CDR1 SGHTA and CDR2 FQGNSA. The CDR3 protein is CASSLGRGSYEQYF. The CDR3 nucleotides read TGTGCCAGCAGCTTAGGTCGGGGTTCCTACGAGCAGTACTTC.

This clone is a singleton in its sample. V usage is TRBV15 and J usage is TRBJ2-2; 9 bases map to TRBD2. V lost 5 bases to trimming and J lost 7 bases; unmatched junction nucleotides: 11. The CDR3 contains 16 residues. Germline loops: CDR1 LNHNV, CDR2 YYDKDF (reference sequence). For the CDR3, the DNA is TGTGCCACCAGCGAACCGGGACTAGCAACGGTCGGGGAGCTGTTTTTT. Residues: CATSEPGLATVGELFF.